The clone carrying this T cell receptor beta chain appeared many times. Extraction and reverse transcription of RNA yielded cDNA as the sequencing template. This table comes from immunoSEQ multiplex PCR, and its TCRdb copy is limited to in-frame clones, with some not included. This table has about 220,000 clones, more than 45% appearing once. The entry originates in a study of CD8+ T cells in alopecia areata. The CDR3 extends over 13 amino acids. V shed 2 bases and J shed 3 bases, with 8 bases lying between them. From germline, CDR1 is KGHSH and CDR2 LQKENI. The treatment: oral pan-JAK inhibitor, 5-10 mg twice daily.

The source of this sequence is a human donor with alopecia areata. The sequences come from CD4+ T cells sorted from blood, collected at week 4, from a patient treated with tofacitinib. The chain couples TRBV18 to TRBJ2-7; unclear D gene. The CDR3 DNA reads TGTGCCAGCTCACCAGAGACCTACTACGAGCAGTACTTC. This translates into CASSPETYYEQYF.